Here is one TCR beta chain with its context. This sample is drawn from a study of cytotoxic CD8 clonotypes in ibrutinib-treated CLL. This table comes from immunoSEQ multiplex PCR, and its TCRdb copy is limited to in-frame clones, with some not included. In the table there are 100,000 to 150,000 clones, 80% to 90% of which are singletons. Material: PBMCs, obtained after 24 months of ibrutinib treatment. This receptor was identified in a human donor with chronic lymphocytic leukemia.

As DNA, the CDR3 is TGTGCCAGCAGCTTGCACAGGGGGTCTTCCGAGCAGTACTTC. It encodes CASSLHRGSSEQYF. V is TRBV11-3 and J is TRBJ2-7, with 8 bases that match TRBD1. This CDR3 contains 14 residues. J was trimmed by 6 bases and V by 3 bases; bases with no gene match: 7. The germline V gene has CDR1 SGHNT and CDR2 YENEEA.